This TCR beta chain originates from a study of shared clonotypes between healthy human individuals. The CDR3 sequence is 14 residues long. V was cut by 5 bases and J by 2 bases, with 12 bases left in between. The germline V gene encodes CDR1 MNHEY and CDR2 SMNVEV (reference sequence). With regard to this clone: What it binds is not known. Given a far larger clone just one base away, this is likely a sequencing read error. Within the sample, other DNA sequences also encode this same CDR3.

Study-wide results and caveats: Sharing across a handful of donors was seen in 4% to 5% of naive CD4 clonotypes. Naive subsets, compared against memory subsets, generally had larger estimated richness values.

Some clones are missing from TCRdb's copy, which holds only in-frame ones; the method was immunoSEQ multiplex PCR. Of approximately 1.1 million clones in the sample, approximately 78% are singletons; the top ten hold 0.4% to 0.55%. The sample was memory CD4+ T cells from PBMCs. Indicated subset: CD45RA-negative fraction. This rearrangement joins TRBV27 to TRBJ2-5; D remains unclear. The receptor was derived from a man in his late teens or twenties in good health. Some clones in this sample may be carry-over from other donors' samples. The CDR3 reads CASSLWAKQETQYF. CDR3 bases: TGTGCCAGCAGTCTATGGGCCAAGCAAGAGACCCAGTACTTC.